What follows is one T cell receptor (beta chain) and its context. Its antigen is unknown. V was shortened by 10 bases and J by 2 bases, with 12 bases between the two germline ends. Germline CDR1 and CDR2: SGHNT and YYREEE (reference sequence). This CDR3 is built from 12 residues. The data were obtained in a study of shared clonotypes between healthy human individuals. Across the study: Three CD4 naive, three CD4 memory, two CD8 naive and one CD8 memory plate were used per donor.

Using immunoSEQ multiplex PCR, the repertoire was profiled, and TCRdb retains in-frame clones only, with some absent. The sample has under 1,100,000 clones, more than 60% seen once; the top ten hold approximately 1.5%. Whole-study findings and limits: Four donors held 4.5% to 5% of naive CD4 clonotypes in common.

Both subsets, CD45RA+ naive and CD45RA-negative memory, were split from the CD4+ cells. Sequencing was done on a sample of memory CD4+ T cells sorted from blood. As to subset: CD45RA-negative fraction. The source of this sequence is a young man in good health. The chain employs TRBV5-4 and TRBJ2-5; TRBD2 might be the D (6 bases). The CDR3: CAAGQPQETQYF. The CDR3 nucleotides read TGTGCCGCGGGGCAGCCGCAAGAGACCCAGTACTTC. The full variable domain, rest sourced from reference TRBV5-4 and TRBJ2-5, is ETGVTQSPTHLIKTRGQQVTLRCSSQSGHNTVSWYQQALGQGPQFIFQYYREEENGRGNFPPRFSGLQFPNYSSELNVNALELDDSALYLCAAGQPQETQYFGPGTRLLVL.